This TCR beta chain appears in the sequencing data of a study of blood T cell repertoires in COVID-19. Either two negative PCRs, clearance, or symptom resolution qualified Cohort 3 donors as recovered. The V end lost 5 bases, the J end lost 5 bases, and 12 bases lay between the germline ends. The CDR3 has 13 residues. Authors' analysis steps: Reference gene primer amplification gave nucleated cell count estimates. Assay: immunoSEQ multiplex PCR; the TCRdb copy retains only in-frame clones and omits some. V and J calls and clone size are as listed in that table; D and trimming were resolved from the DNA. The profile shows 190,000 or so clones, around 89% of them singletons.

The sequencing sample was made of PBMCs or T cells enriched from blood (not recorded which). The sequence derives from a woman under 30 who had recovered from COVID-19. The chain couples TRBV12-3 or TRBV12-4 to TRBJ1-1, with D perhaps matching TRBD1 (6 bases). The CDR3 region is CASSVRGGTEAFF. The CDR3 DNA sequence: TGTGCCAGCAGTGTCAGGGGTGGGACTGAAGCTTTCTTT.